These 27 T cell receptor beta chains came from one sample sequenced in a study of PD-L1 blockade in urothelial cancer (dated by TCRdb to 2016 to 2017). The library was produced with the immunoSEQ multiplex PCR assay. TCRdb provides this immuneACCESS table in a form limited to in-frame rearrangements. Some clones are lacking; in checked studies, under half of them reflect an unresolved V gene, and why the rest are absent is not known. The sample includes 84,000 or so clones, with approximately 81% observed a single time. The biggest ten clones account for 13% to 15% of the sample. The time point label for this specimen denotes: pretreatment peripheral blood. This specimen consisted of PBMCs, obtained around atezolizumab (anti-PD-L1) treatment. The receptors derive from a man between 60 and 70 years old with urothelial cancer.

The chain carries TRBV5-1 and TRBJ2-7, with 7 positions matching TRBD1. CDR3 length: 15 residues. The germline V gene encodes CDR1 SGHRS and CDR2 YFSETQ. J lost 1 base, V lost 4 bases, and 8 bases had no gene match. The CDR3 nucleotides read TGCGCCAGCAGCGCAACCGGGACAGCTTCCTACGAGCAGTACTTC. This codes for CASSATGTASYEQYF. The full variable domain, in which reference TRBV5-1 and TRBJ2-7 provide the parts outside the CDR3, is KAGVTQTPRYLIKTRGQQVTLSCSPISGHRSVSWYQQTPGQGLQFLFEYFSETQRNKGNFPGRFSGRQFSNSRSEMNVSTLELGDSALYLCASSATGTASYEQYFGPGTRLTVT.

This clone was recorded once. V gene TRBV6-1 combines with J gene TRBJ1-2; a possible D gene is TRBD1 (5 bases). Germline V gene lookup returns CDR1 MNHNS and CDR2 SASEGT. The CDR3 consists of 15 residues. Trimming took off 1 base at V and 5 bases at J, with 14 bases between the two ends. CDR3 DNA: TGTGCCAGCAGTGAAGACGGGGGGTCAGTATATGGCTACACCTTC. It is translated as CASSEDGGSVYGYTF.

The rearrangement uses TRBV19 and TRBJ1-5, with 7 bases that match TRBD1. Germline values: CDR1 LNHDA, CDR2 SQIVND (reference sequence). V lost 6 bases and J lost 6; bases outside the gene matches: 11. The CDR3 runs 15 residues. The CDR3 DNA sequence: TGTGCCAGTAGCCAACAGGGGAGATCAGGTCAGCCCCAGCATTTT. Protein: CASSQQGRSGQPQHF.

The gene calls are TRBV1 and TRBJ2-1; TRBD2, the table's D call, lacks a check against the DNA. TRBV1 is given as a pseudogene. The CDR3 extends over 18 amino acids. This CDR3 reads CTSSPDSATSGGAGEQFF. As DNA, the CDR3 is TGCACCAGCAGCCCTGACTCGGCGACTAGCGGGGGGGCAGGTGAGCAGTTCTTC.

This clone occurred a few times. The chain employs TRBV10-2 and TRBJ1-4, with D uncertain. The CDR3 consists of 15 residues. Germline CDR1 is WSHSY and CDR2 is SAAADI. V dropped 7 bases and J dropped 5 bases, with 17 bases sitting between them. The CDR3 loop reads CASTPSAKWNEKLFF. The CDR3 nucleotides read TGCGCCAGCACCCCCTCCGCTAAATGGAATGAAAAACTGTTTTTT.

This sequence joins TRBV19 and TRBJ1-3, with D perhaps TRBD1 (6 bases). The germline CDR1 and CDR2 sequences are LNHDA and SQIVND (reference sequence). Trimming pared 4 bases from V and 0 bases from J, leaving 13 bases between. The CDR3 is 16 amino acids. Here the CDR3 reads CASSNPGQPSGNTIYF. The CDR3 nucleotides are TGTGCCAGTAGTAACCCAGGACAGCCCTCTGGAAACACCATATATTTT.

The chain employs TRBV27 and TRBJ1-4; 9 nucleotides line up with TRBD1. Germline-derived CDR1 and CDR2 are MNHEY and SMNVEV (reference sequence). The CDR3 covers 15 residues. The V gene end was trimmed by 2 bases and the J gene end by 8 bases; junction bases not matched to a gene: 6. The chain's CDR3 is CASSLRLTGGEKLFF. The CDR3 region has the DNA TGTGCCAGCAGTTTACGACTGACAGGGGGGGAAAAACTGTTTTTT.

This clone occurred a few times. The chain has TRBV27 and TRBJ1-5, with 10 bases fitting TRBD1. Germline values: CDR1 MNHEY, CDR2 SMNVEV (reference sequence). V shed 8 bases, J shed 3 bases, and the junction held 16 bases outside the gene matches. The CDR3 contains 18 residues. CDR3 nucleotides: TGTGCCAGCGCCCTCCTCTTCCGGGACAGGGGAGTCAATCAGCCCCAGCATTTT. Its translation: CASALLFRDRGVNQPQHF.

The rearrangement uses TRBV4-1 and TRBJ1-4, with TRBD1 as a possible D gene (6 bases). This CDR3 spans 19 amino acids. Germline CDR1 MGHRA, CDR2 YSYEKL. The V and J ends lost 1 base and 3 bases respectively, with 21 bases between them. The CDR3 here is CASSQGSRHRVGANEKLFF. The CDR3 DNA reads TGCGCCAGCAGCCAAGGTTCCCGTCACAGGGTCGGGGCTAATGAAAAACTGTTTTTT.

This clone was recorded only once. This chain uses TRBV25-1 with TRBJ1-1; D is unclear. Trimming removed 1 base from V and 4 bases from J, with 7 bases in between. The CDR3 is made up of 13 amino acids. CDR1 MGHDK and CDR2 SYGVNS come from the germline V gene. CDR3 sequence: CASSELEFTEAFF. The CDR3 DNA is TGTGCCAGCAGTGAATTAGAATTCACTGAAGCTTTCTTT.

In nucleotides, the CDR3 is TGCGCCAGCAGCCCCCTAGGGGCCAACGTCCTGACTTTC. Its protein product is CASSPLGANVLTF. The V and J genes are TRBV5-1 and TRBJ2-6, with D uncertain. Germline V gene sequence: CDR1 SGHRS, CDR2 YFSETQ. Deletions cut 4 bases from V and 4 bases from J, with 6 bases between. The CDR3 loop spans 13 amino acids. Based on the CDR3 plus reference TRBV5-1 and TRBJ2-6, the full variable domain is KAGVTQTPRYLIKTRGQQVTLSCSPISGHRSVSWYQQTPGQGLQFLFEYFSETQRNKGNFPGRFSGRQFSNSRSEMNVSTLELGDSALYLCASSPLGANVLTFGAGSRLTVL.

The rearrangement links TRBV4-1 to TRBJ1-1, with TRBD1 matching over 11 bases. This CDR3 is 16 amino acids long. The germline gives CDR1 MGHRA, CDR2 YSYEKL. After removal of 1 base from V and 6 bases from J, the junction contained 7 bases not matched to a gene. CDR3 sequence reads: CASSQAGQGARAEAFF. CDR3 DNA sequence: TGCGCCAGCAGCCAAGCTGGACAGGGGGCGCGAGCTGAAGCTTTCTTT.

This chain connects TRBV21-1 to TRBJ2-1; the table's D call, TRBD2, was not checked against the DNA. TRBV21-1 is labeled a pseudogene. The CDR3 spans 13 residues. As DNA, the CDR3 is TGTGCCGGACTGCGGGGAGGCTACAATGAGCAGTTCTTC. Protein sequence: CAGLRGGYNEQFF.

The chain uses TRBV6-1 and TRBJ2-4, with D maybe TRBD1 (6 bases). The CDR3 totals 15 residues. CDR1 and CDR2 from the germline V gene are MNHNS and SASEGT. V lost 3 bases and J 1 base, leaving 10 bases between the germline ends. This chain's CDR3 is CASSDPGEAKNIQYF. The CDR3 nucleotides read TGTGCCAGCAGTGACCCAGGGGAGGCCAAAAACATTCAGTACTTC.

V usage is TRBV28 and J usage is TRBJ1-5; TRBD1 agrees at 11 bases. Germline loops: CDR1 MDHEN, CDR2 SYDVKM. Germline trimming cut 11 bases from V and 0 bases from J; bases unmatched to any gene: 6. The CDR3 loop spans 15 amino acids. The CDR3, as DNA: TGTGCCTTGGACAGGGGGCGCGGTAGCAATCAGCCCCAGCATTTT. Translation gives CALDRGRGSNQPQHF.

J is TRBJ1-6 and V is TRBV18, with 9 bases fitting TRBD1. The J segment lost 7 bases and the V segment lost 1 base, leaving 5 bases of the junction unmatched. The CDR3 totals 16 residues. Per the germline V gene, CDR1 is KGHSH and CDR2 is LQKENI. The CDR3 here is CASSPQGTGRNSPLHF. In DNA, the CDR3 is TGTGCCAGCTCACCACAGGGGACAGGGAGAAATTCACCCCTCCACTTT.

This clone was picked up one time. This sequence joins TRBV5-1 and TRBJ2-1; TRBD2 matches 8 bases. CDR1 and CDR2 (germline): SGHRS, YFSETQ. V lost 6 bases and J lost 4; bases outside the gene matches: 9. The CDR3 is 15 amino acids. CDR3 DNA: TGCGCCAGCATGAATTGGGAGCGGGAGTACAATGAGCAGTTCTTC. Translating gives CASMNWEREYNEQFF.

The rearrangement uses TRBV11-2 and TRBJ2-5; TRBD2 matches 7 bases. The trim removed 1 base at V and 5 bases at J, leaving 10 bases unmatched. CDR3 length: 16 residues. Looked up from germline, CDR1 is SGHAT and CDR2 is FQNNGV. CDR3 in amino acids: CASSLAGAGRSETQYF. The CDR3 nucleotides are TGTGCCAGCAGCTTAGCTGGAGCGGGAAGGAGCGAGACCCAGTACTTC. Complete variable domain (other parts from reference TRBV11-2 and TRBJ2-5): EAGVAQSPRYKIIEKRQSVAFWCNPISGHATLYWYQQILGQGPKLLIQFQNNGVVDDSQLPKDRFSAERLKGVDSTLKIQPAKLEDSAVYLCASSLAGAGRSETQYFGPGTRLLVL.

The rearrangement uses TRBV4-2 and TRBJ2-7; D gene unclear. Germline CDR1 and CDR2: LGHNA and YNFKEQ. Trimming took 6 bases from V and 6 from J, leaving 9 bases between them. This CDR3 comprises 11 residues. CDR3 nucleotide sequence: TGTGCCAGCAGGCTCCACGGCGAGCAGTACTTC. It is translated as CASRLHGEQYF.

The chain combines TRBV7-9 with TRBJ1-4; 7 positions match TRBD1. The germline CDR1 and CDR2 sequences are SEHNR and FQNEAQ (reference sequence). V lost 5 bases to trimming and J lost 6 bases; unmatched junction nucleotides: 15. This CDR3 spans 17 amino acids. CDR3 amino acids: CASSPKTGRPYYEKLFF. CDR3 nucleotides: TGTGCCAGCAGCCCAAAGACAGGGCGACCTTATTATGAAAAACTGTTTTTT.

The genes are TRBV7-2 and TRBJ2-7, with no clear D. The CDR3 has 14 amino acids. Germline CDR1 SGHTA, CDR2 FQGNSA. V gave up 2 bases and J gave up 2 bases, with 10 bases separating them. CDR3 nucleotide sequence: TGTGCCAGCAGCTTACCGGTTATAACCTACGAGCAGTACTTC. Its protein is CASSLPVITYEQYF.

The CDR3 DNA is TGTGCCAGCAGCTTCCACCGTAGCCACTCTGGAAACACCATATATTTT. Translation: CASSFHRSHSGNTIYF. The gene calls are TRBV11-2 and TRBJ1-3; D ambiguous. Germline lookup yields CDR1 SGHAT and CDR2 FQNNGV. Trimming removed 3 bases at V and 0 bases at J, with 12 bases between. The CDR3 contains 16 residues.

This clone appeared a few times. The rearrangement uses TRBV14 and TRBJ1-6, with TRBD1 matching 12 bases. V lost 3 bases to trimming and J lost 9 bases; unmatched junction nucleotides: 3. Germline loops: CDR1 SGHDN, CDR2 FVKESK. The CDR3 is 15 amino acids. Here the CDR3 reads CASSHWDRGRSPLHF. In DNA form, the CDR3 reads TGTGCCAGCAGCCATTGGGACAGGGGGCGTTCACCCCTCCACTTT. Filled out from reference TRBV14 and TRBJ1-6, the complete variable domain reads EAGVTQFPSHSVIEKGQTVTLRCDPISGHDNLYWYRRVMGKEIKFLLHFVKESKQDESGMPNNRFLAERTGGTYSTLKVQPAELEDSGVYFCASSHWDRGRSPLHFGNGTRLTVT.

This clone was seen only a few times. CDR3 bases: TGTGCCAGCACAGGGGGGTGGACAGGGACTTCACCCCTCCACTTT. Its protein is CASTGGWTGTSPLHF. The chain carries TRBV27 and TRBJ1-6, with TRBD1 identical over 8 bases. The CDR3 consists of 15 residues. Germline lookup yields CDR1 MNHEY and CDR2 SMNVEV (reference sequence). With 7 bases clipped from V and 9 bases from J, the junction kept 11 bases outside the gene matches.

CDR3 in DNA: TGCGCCAGCAGGGAAACGGGAATTCAAGAGACCCAGTACTTC. Translated, it gives CASRETGIQETQYF. This chain joins TRBV10-2 and TRBJ2-5, with D perhaps TRBD2 (5 bases). CDR3 length equals 14 residues. The germline V gene encodes CDR1 WSHSY and CDR2 SAAADI. V lost 6 bases and J 2 bases, leaving 13 bases between the germline ends.

In its sample, this clone was seen once. This chain connects TRBV28 to TRBJ1-1; D is unclear. Germline assignment: CDR1 MDHEN and CDR2 SYDVKM. The CDR3 contains 13 residues. With 3 bases removed from V and 2 bases from J, the gap between germline ends came to 7 bases. The CDR3 DNA reads as TGTGCCAGCAGTTTGGGGAGAAACACTGAAGCTTTCTTT. Translating it yields CASSLGRNTEAFF.

The chain recombines TRBV14 with TRBJ2-2; 7 bases are shared with TRBD2. Germline V gives CDR1 SGHDN, CDR2 FVKESK. This CDR3 has 17 residues. The V gene end was trimmed by 3 bases and the J gene end by 1 base; junction bases not matched to a gene: 8. CDR3 nucleotide sequence: TGTGCCAGCAGCCATTCCAAGGGGAGGGTGAACACCGGGGAGCTGTTTTTT. Its protein product is CASSHSKGRVNTGELFF.